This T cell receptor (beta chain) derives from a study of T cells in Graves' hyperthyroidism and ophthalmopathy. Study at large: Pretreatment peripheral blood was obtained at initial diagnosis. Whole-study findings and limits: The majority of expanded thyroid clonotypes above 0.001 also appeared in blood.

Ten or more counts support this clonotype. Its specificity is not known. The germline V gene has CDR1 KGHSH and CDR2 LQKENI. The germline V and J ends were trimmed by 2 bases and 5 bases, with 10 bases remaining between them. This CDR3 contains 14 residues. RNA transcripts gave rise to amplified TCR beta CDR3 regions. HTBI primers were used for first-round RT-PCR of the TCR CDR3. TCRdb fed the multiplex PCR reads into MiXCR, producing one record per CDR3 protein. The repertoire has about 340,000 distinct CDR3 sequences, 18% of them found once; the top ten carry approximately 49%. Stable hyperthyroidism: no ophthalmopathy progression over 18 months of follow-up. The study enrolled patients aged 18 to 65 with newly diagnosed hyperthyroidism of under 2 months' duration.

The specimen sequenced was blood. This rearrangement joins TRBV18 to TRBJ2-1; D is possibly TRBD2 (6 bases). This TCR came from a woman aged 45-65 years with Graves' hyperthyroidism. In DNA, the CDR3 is TGTGCCAGCTCACCAGCTAGCGTTCACAATGAGCAGTTCTTC. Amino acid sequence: CASSPASVHNEQFF.